This is a list of T cell receptor beta chains from one sample in a study of blood T cell repertoires in COVID-19. Generated by immunoSEQ multiplex PCR, the TCRdb table keeps only in-frame clones and is missing some. Here the sample spans 200,000 to 300,000 clones, approximately 83% being singletons. The sequenced sample consisted of peripheral blood. These receptors were taken from a woman younger than 45 who had recovered from COVID-19. CDR3s include the opening cysteine and the closing phenylalanine or tryptophan. D genes are given only for firm matches.

TRBV2	TRBD1	CASTLGWGQGANNYGYTF
TRBV5-1	TRBD1	CASSVGQGRDEQYF
TRBV4-2	TRBD1	CASSHPRSGTGAYEQYF
TRBV7-7	TRBD1	CASSPGQGGIEQYF
TRBV5-5	.	CASRRGLPSSGNTIYF
TRBV5-1	TRBD1	CASSLVRDRGTDTQYF
TRBV6-5	.	CAVTSTGFSGNTIYF
TRBV11-2	TRBD2	CASSLAGGGVQETQYF
TRBV12-3/TRBV12-4	.	CASSWRGDQPQHF
TRBV10-3	TRBD1	CAISGIGGAAFGGTVNTEAFF
TRBV27	TRBD2	CASSTSGGAADTQYF
TRBV7-9	.	CASSFDDSPNTEAFF
TRBV4-1	.	CASSQIPPDTHPARTYNSPLHF
TRBV18	.	CASSKEYEQFF
TRBV7-6	.	CASSFGLSNEKLFF
TRBV28	TRBD2	CASSSGGIPYEQYF
TRBV7-9	TRBD2	CASSFTTTSGETHF
TRBV2	.	CASSTDREQYF
TRBV9	.	CASSVGGGRDTQYF
TRBV9	.	CASSETAGLSGYTF
TRBV29-1	.	CSVETRDGYTF
TRBV7-8	.	CASSLGGLKTQYF
TRBV4-3	TRBD2	CASSLGLTSGDQETQYF
TRBV21-1	.	CASSDSFYSGANVLTF
TRBV10-2	.	CASSSGLSSYNEQFF
TRBV21-1	.	CASSKAVDTQYF
TRBV19	.	CASSPRTRMNTEAFF
TRBV10-1	TRBD1	CASSGDRGPEETQYF
TRBV12-5	.	CASGFTNYGYTF
TRBV7-2	.	CASSPQGLNTEAFF
TRBV6-6	TRBD2	CASNPAGGGNEQYF
TRBV4-2	.	CASSQVTRGSGNTIYF
TRBV10-3	.	CAIRADTAQYNEQFF
TRBV6-6	TRBD2	CASSRTLAGGPNSYNEQFF
TRBV9	TRBD1	CASSAQPGQGSLETQYF
TRBV19	TRBD1	CASSIGTGGWNEQFF
TRBV7-8	.	CASSLGSWDYREKLFF
TRBV7-4	.	CANKGSQANTGELFF
TRBV5-6	TRBD1	CASSWTGGEKLFF
TRBV15	TRBD1	CATSRDPTGVGEKLFF
TRBV19	.	CASSDSGGGNQPQHF
TRBV7-2	.	CASSIEYNEQFF